Listed below are T cell receptor beta chains from one sample, sequenced in a study of blood T cell repertoires in COVID-19. Using immunoSEQ multiplex PCR, the repertoire was profiled, and TCRdb retains in-frame clones only, with some absent. The sample yields roughly 190,000 clones, 75% to 85% seen once. The source material was PBMCs or T cells enriched from blood (not recorded which). The receptors come from a man in his forties who had recovered from COVID-19. Both conserved end residues are part of each CDR3.

v_call,j_call,cdr3_aa
TRBV9,TRBJ1-3,CASSVAPPREGGNTIYF
TRBV20-1,TRBJ1-1,CSGTDSWQNTEAFF
TRBV7-9,TRBJ2-1,CASSFIGANEQFF
TRBV19,TRBJ2-5,CATSDPTGSGETQYF
TRBV29-1,TRBJ1-2,CSVEGTGLKGYTF
TRBV5-1,TRBJ2-1,CASSLSTSGNEQFF
TRBV9,TRBJ1-6,CASSLYTQGGNSPLHF
TRBV2,TRBJ2-7,CASSAIQGTDGEQYF
TRBV27,TRBJ2-7,CASGITPTQGGQYF
TRBV5-8,TRBJ1-2,CASSFPGRANYGYTF
TRBV7-8,TRBJ2-5,CASSLGRGIQETQYF